This is a list of T cell receptor beta chains from one sample in a study of cytomegalovirus exposure and HLA in healthy donors. Here immunoSEQ multiplex PCR was the method, and the copy in TCRdb shows in-frame clones only, minus some. The sample consists of roughly 100,000 clones, about 13% of them appearing once. Sequenced sample: PBMCs. The receptors shown here come from a man in his forties in good health and CMV-seropositive. CDR3s include the opening cysteine and the closing phenylalanine or tryptophan. D genes are given only for firm matches. Clone size, where shown, is once, few, many, or a class for clones that have expanded.

size | J | V | D | DNA | CDR3
- | TRBJ2-5 | TRBV18 | TRBD1 | TGTGCCAGCTCACCCCCAGGGGGCGCACGAGAGACCCAGTACTTC | CASSPPGGARETQYF
few | TRBJ2-7 | TRBV7-8 | TRBD1 | TGTGCCAGCAGCCTCGGGACAGACGTCTACGAGCAGTACTTC | CASSLGTDVYEQYF
few | TRBJ1-4 | TRBV7-9 | - | TGTGCCAGCAGCTTATTGGGGAGGACTAATGAAAAACTGTTTTTT | CASSLLGRTNEKLFF
- | TRBJ2-1 | TRBV1 | - | TGCACCAGCAGCCCCCGGGTGGGTGAGCAGTTCTTC | CTSSPRVGEQFF
- | TRBJ2-2 | TRBV9 | - | TGTGCCAGCGGGCAATCCGCCGGGGAGCTGTTTTTT | CASGQSAGELFF
- | TRBJ1-5 | TRBV27 | TRBD1 | TGTGCCAGCAGTTCCTCCTCTACAGGGGTAAGGAATCAGCCCCAGCATTTT | CASSSSSTGVRNQPQHF
few | TRBJ1-1 | TRBV18 | - | TGTGCCAGCTCAGCTGGGGCGCTCACTGAAGCTTTCTTT | CASSAGALTEAFF
once | TRBJ1-2 | TRBV5-1 | - | TGCGCCAGCAGCTTGGAACAGGACTATGGCTACACCTTC | CASSLEQDYGYTF
few | TRBJ1-2 | TRBV4-2 | TRBD1 | TGTGCCAGCAGCCCTGGACAGGGCGACTATGGCTACACCTTC | CASSPGQGDYGYTF
- | TRBJ2-1 | TRBV10-1 | - | TGCGCCAGCAGCCGGGTGTCTAGGGGCAATGAGCAGTTCTTC | CASSRVSRGNEQFF
- | TRBJ1-1 | TRBV5-1 | - | TGCGCCAGCAGCAGCGGGACGGGGAACACTGAAGCTTTCTTT | CASSSGTGNTEAFF
- | TRBJ1-5 | TRBV10-3 | - | TGTGCCATCAGTGTATCAACGGGGTCGGGCCAGCCCCAGCATTTT | CAISVSTGSGQPQHF
many | TRBJ2-7 | TRBV4-1 | - | TGCGCCAGCAGCCAAGTTCCGGCGGGTTCCTACGAGCAGTACTTC | CASSQVPAGSYEQYF
few | TRBJ2-5 | TRBV19 | TRBD2 | TGTGCCAGTAGTTCTCTAGCGGGAGGGCCAGAGACCCAGTACTTC | CASSSLAGGPETQYF
few | TRBJ2-7 | TRBV4-1 | TRBD2 | TGCGCCAGCAGCCCATCAGCGGGGACTCGCTACGAGCAGTACTTC | CASSPSAGTRYEQYF
- | TRBJ1-1 | TRBV2 | TRBD1 | TGTGCCAGCAGTGAAGCAGACAGGGGGAACACTGAAGCTTTCTTT | CASSEADRGNTEAFF
few | TRBJ2-1 | TRBV7-2 | - | TGTGCCAGCAGCTTGGCCGAGCGAGGCGAGCAGTTCTTC | CASSLAERGEQFF
few | TRBJ2-7 | TRBV6-4 | TRBD2 | TGTGCCAGCCCCTCTCGGGAGGGCTCCTACGAGCAGTACTTC | CASPSREGSYEQYF
- | TRBJ1-4 | TRBV18 | - | TGTGCCAGCTCACCGGGAGGGGTCTCAACTAATGAAAAACTGTTTTTT | CASSPGGVSTNEKLFF
- | TRBJ1-6 | TRBV2 | - | TGTGCCAGCAGTGAAAGCACCCTCCACTTT | CASSESTLHF
- | TRBJ1-2 | TRBV19 | - | TGTGCCAGTAGTATTTGGACAGAACCCTATGGCTACACCTTC | CASSIWTEPYGYTF